Below, 9 T cell receptor beta chains from the same sample are listed, as sequenced in a study of early T cells in non-severe SARS-CoV-2 infection. In TCRdb, the 5' RACE reads were re-called with MiXCR into one record per CDR3 protein. The profile shows around 55,000 distinct CDR3 sequences, under 15% of them singletons. Sequenced sample: whole blood. Every receptor here comes from an adult who was a healthcare worker with PCR-confirmed SARS-CoV-2 infection or an uninfected control (not recorded which).

This clonotype was picked up many times. The chain links TRBV3-1 to TRBJ2-7; 10 bases are shared with TRBD2. This CDR3 contains 15 residues. Germline CDR1 reads LGHDT; CDR2 reads YNNKEL (reference sequence). J lost 3 bases, V lost 3 bases, and 5 bases had no gene match. The CDR3 region has the DNA TGTGCCAGCAGCCATCGAGGACTAGCGGTCTACGAGCAGTACTTC. This translates into CASSHRGLAVYEQYF.

This clonotype was picked up many times. The CDR3: CASSADRGNEKLFF. The DNA of the CDR3 is TGTGCCAGCAGTGCTGACAGGGGCAATGAAAAACTGTTTTTT. This sequence joins TRBV2 and TRBJ1-4, with TRBD1 matching over 8 bases. Per germline, CDR1 SNHLY and CDR2 FYNNEI. Trimming took 4 bases from V and 5 from J; bases not matched to a gene: 3. The CDR3 length is 14 residues. Full variable domain (rest looked up from reference TRBV2 and TRBJ1-4): EPEVTQTPSHQVTQMGQEVILRCVPISNHLYFYWYRQILGQKVEFLVSFYNNEISEKSEIFDDQFSVERPDGSNFTLKIRSTKLEDSAMYFCASSADRGNEKLFFGSGTQLSVL.

The rearrangement uses TRBV27 and TRBJ2-7; no firm D call. The CDR3 is made up of 10 amino acids. V was cut by 7 bases and J by 3 bases, with 4 bases left in between. In germline, CDR1 is MNHEY, CDR2 SMNVEV (reference sequence). CDR3 amino acids: CASNNYEQYF. The CDR3 coding sequence is TGTGCCAGCAACAACTACGAGCAGTACTTC.

The rearrangement links TRBV11-2 to TRBJ2-1, with TRBD2 matching over 9 bases. With V trimmed by 4 bases and J by 12 bases, 4 bases remained unmatched. Germline CDR1 reads SGHAT; CDR2 reads FQNNGV. The CDR3 is 12 amino acids. The DNA of the CDR3 is TGTGCCAGCAGCTCTAGCGGGATTGGGCAGTTCTTC. Encoded protein: CASSSSGIGQFF. The variable domain in full, completed from reference TRBV11-2 and TRBJ2-1, reads EAGVAQSPRYKIIEKRQSVAFWCNPISGHATLYWYQQILGQGPKLLIQFQNNGVVDDSQLPKDRFSAERLKGVDSTLKIQPAKLEDSAVYLCASSSSGIGQFFGPGTRLTVL.

The table lists this clonotype with a few counts. The chain carries TRBV6-1 and TRBJ1-4, with 7 bases lining up with TRBD1. The CDR3 spans 15 residues. Per the germline V gene, CDR1 is MNHNS and CDR2 is SASEGT. Trimming at V came to 8 bases and at J to 2 bases, leaving 8 bases not matched to a gene. This chain's CDR3 is CASLDRVGTNEKLFF. CDR3 DNA sequence: TGTGCCAGCCTAGACAGGGTTGGGACTAATGAAAAACTGTTTTTT.

This clonotype was recorded at least ten times. The chain carries TRBV5-1 and TRBJ2-7, with 7 bases lining up with TRBD2. The CDR3 length is 16 residues. CDR1 is SGHRS and CDR2 is YFSETQ in the germline V gene. The V segment lost 3 bases and the J segment 0 bases; nucleotides outside the gene matches: 9. The CDR3 protein is CASSSLQAGSSYEQYF. The CDR3 nucleotides read TGCGCCAGCAGCTCCCTCCAAGCGGGGTCCTCCTACGAGCAGTACTTC.

This clonotype was counted ten times or more. The chain employs TRBV15 and TRBJ2-7, with D unresolved. Germline values: CDR1 LNHNV, CDR2 YYDKDF (reference sequence). The CDR3 spans 14 residues. Trimming stripped 0 bases from V and 7 bases from J, with 13 bases between. Written as DNA, the CDR3 is TGTGCCACCAGCAGAGATTTATGGCCCCCGGAGCAGTACTTC. This codes for CATSRDLWPPEQYF.

The table lists this clonotype with many counts. The V call is TRBV21-1, the J call TRBJ1-4. TRBV21-1 is noted as a pseudogene. This CDR3 region has 16 residues. The CDR3: CASSKKIGSTNEKLFF. The CDR3 DNA reads TGTGCCAGCAGCAAAAAAATAGGTTCAACTAATGAAAAACTGTTTTTT.

The J gene is TRBJ2-3, the V gene TRBV7-2; maybe TRBD2 (6 bases). Germline CDR1 reads SGHTA; CDR2 reads FQGNSA. This CDR3 region has 15 residues. Trimming shortened V by 4 bases and J by 0 bases, and 11 bases separated the two germline ends. In DNA, the CDR3 is TGTGCCAGCAGCTCGGGACTTGTTAGCACAGATACGCAGTATTTT. Protein sequence: CASSSGLVSTDTQYF. The entire variable domain, with the rest obtained from reference TRBV7-2 and TRBJ2-3, is as follows: GAGVSQSPSNKVTEKGKDVELRCDPISGHTALYWYRQSLGQGLEFLIYFQGNSAPDKSGLPSDRFSAERTGGSVSTLTIQRTQQEDSAVYLCASSSGLVSTDTQYFGPGTRLTVL.